The 8 T cell receptor beta chains listed next were all sequenced from one sample in a study of T cells in Graves' hyperthyroidism and ophthalmopathy. The TCR beta CDR3 regions underwent amplification using RNA transcripts as the source. HTBI primers were employed in a first-round RT-PCR of the TCR CDR3. TCRdb fed the multiplex PCR reads into MiXCR, producing one record per CDR3 protein. The data hold 280,000 or so distinct CDR3 sequences, with over 12% observed a single time. Sequenced material: blood. Source of these receptors: a woman aged 50 to 60 with Graves' hyperthyroidism that later progressed to Graves' ophthalmopathy.

In its sample, this clonotype was seen many times. The chain carries TRBV7-9 and TRBJ2-5; TRBD1 might be the D (6 bases). Between the trimmed V and J ends, which lost 11 bases and 5 bases, there was a span of 24 bases. CDR1 is SEHNR and CDR2 is FQNEAQ in the germline V gene (reference sequence). The CDR3 is 15 amino acids. In nucleotides, the CDR3 is TGTGCCGGGGGCAGTCACACCCGTTGGGGGGAGACCCAGTACTTC. Translation: CAGGSHTRWGETQYF.

The V call is TRBV30, the J call TRBJ2-1, with 13 bases lining up with TRBD2. Germline V gives CDR1 GTSNPN, CDR2 SVGIG (reference sequence). This CDR3 has 15 residues. With 5 bases clipped from V and 6 bases from J, the junction kept 7 bases outside the gene matches. The CDR3 protein is CAWGTSGKIVNEQFF. Here the CDR3 DNA reads TGTGCCTGGGGGACTAGCGGGAAAATCGTCAATGAGCAGTTCTTC.

Many counts were recorded for this clonotype. The chain couples TRBV18 to TRBJ1-2, with D possibly being TRBD1 (5 bases). V gave up 3 bases and J gave up 2 bases, with 16 bases separating them. Germline V CDR1 and CDR2: KGHSH, LQKENI. The length of the CDR3 is 16 residues. In DNA form, the CDR3 reads TGTGCCAGCTCACCGGGGGTCTCTCCGAAGAACTATGGCTACACCTTC. The encoded protein is CASSPGVSPKNYGYTF.

This clonotype was observed at least ten times. The rearrangement links TRBV18 to TRBJ1-4; D might be TRBD1 (6 bases). The CDR3 is 15 residues long. V lost 5 bases to trimming and J lost 3 bases, with 13 bases between them. Germline assignment: CDR1 KGHSH and CDR2 LQKENI. CDR3 sequence (DNA): TGTGCCAGCTCATCGACCGGGACACCTAATGAAAAACTGTTTTTT. Translated: CASSSTGTPNEKLFF. The whole variable domain, filled in from reference TRBV18 and TRBJ1-4, reads NAGVMQNPRHLVRRRGQEARLRCSPMKGHSHVYWYRQLPEEGLKFMVYLQKENIIDESGMPKERFSAEFPKEGPSILRIQQVVRGDSAAYFCASSSTGTPNEKLFFGSGTQLSVL.

This chain links TRBV19 with TRBJ2-7; 9 bases are shared with TRBD2. There are 16 residues in the CDR3. V lost 4 bases to trimming and J lost 3 bases; unmatched junction nucleotides: 10. The germline V gene encodes CDR1 LNHDA and CDR2 SQIVND (reference sequence). The CDR3 DNA is TGTGCCAGTAGTAAGACACTTAGCGGGAGTTTCTACGAGCAGTACTTC. Translation: CASSKTLSGSFYEQYF. The full variable domain, completed using reference TRBV19 and TRBJ2-7, is DGGITQSPKYLFRKEGQNVTLSCEQNLNHDAMYWYRQDPGQGLRLIYYSQIVNDFQKGDIAEGYSVSREKKESFPLTVTSAQKNPTAFYLCASSKTLSGSFYEQYFGPGTRLTVT.

This clonotype was counted only a few times. The rearrangement joins TRBV7-9 to TRBJ2-6; no clear D gene. Trimming took 6 bases from V and 0 from J, leaving 9 bases between them. This CDR3 spans 15 amino acids. The germline V gene encodes CDR1 SEHNR and CDR2 FQNEAQ (reference sequence). CDR3 residues: CASSQTHSGANVLTF. The CDR3 DNA reads TGTGCCAGCAGTCAAACACACTCTGGGGCCAACGTCCTGACTTTC. The full variable domain, its missing parts supplied by reference TRBV7-9 and TRBJ2-6, is DTGVSQNPRHKITKRGQNVTFRCDPISEHNRLYWYRQTLGQGPEFLTYFQNEAQLEKSRLLSDRFSAERPKGSFSTLEIQRTEQGDSAMYLCASSQTHSGANVLTFGAGSRLTVL.

This clonotype was counted at least ten times. The V gene is TRBV28, the J gene TRBJ2-7, with 13 bases identical to TRBD2. V dropped 5 bases and J dropped 3; count of bases not matched to a gene: 7. Germline V gives CDR1 MDHEN, CDR2 SYDVKM. This CDR3 has 16 residues. Here the CDR3 DNA reads TGTGCCAGCAGTCCCCCCGGGACTAGCGGGATCTACGAGCAGTACTTC. It is translated as CASSPPGTSGIYEQYF. The full variable domain, completed using reference TRBV28 and TRBJ2-7, is DVKVTQSSRYLVKRTGEKVFLECVQDMDHENMFWYRQDPGLGLRLIYFSYDVKMKEKGDIPEGYSVSREKKERFSLILESASTNQTSMYLCASSPPGTSGIYEQYFGPGTRLTVT.

This clonotype has ten or more counts. The rearrangement joins TRBV2 to TRBJ2-5; a possible D gene is TRBD2 (6 bases). V was clipped by 5 bases and J by 1 base, with 11 bases between them. This CDR3 has 14 residues. Germline CDR1 SNHLY, CDR2 FYNNEI. DNA for the CDR3: TGTGCCAGCAGTCCTCTAGCGTTCCAAGAGACCCAGTACTTC. Its protein product is CASSPLAFQETQYF.